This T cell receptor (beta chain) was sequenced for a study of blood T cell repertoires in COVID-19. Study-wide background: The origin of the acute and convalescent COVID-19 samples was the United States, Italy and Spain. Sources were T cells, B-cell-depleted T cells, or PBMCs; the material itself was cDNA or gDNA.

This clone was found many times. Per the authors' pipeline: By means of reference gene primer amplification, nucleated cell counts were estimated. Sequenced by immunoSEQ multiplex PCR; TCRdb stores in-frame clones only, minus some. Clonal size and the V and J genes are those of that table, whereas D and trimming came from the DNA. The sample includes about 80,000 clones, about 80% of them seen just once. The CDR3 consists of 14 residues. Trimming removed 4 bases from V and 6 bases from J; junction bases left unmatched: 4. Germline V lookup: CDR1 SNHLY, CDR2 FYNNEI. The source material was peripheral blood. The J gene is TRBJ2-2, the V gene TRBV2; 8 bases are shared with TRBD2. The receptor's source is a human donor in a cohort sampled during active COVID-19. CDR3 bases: TGTGCCAGCAGTGGGGGACTAGAGCCCGGGGAGCTGTTTTTT. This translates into CASSGGLEPGELFF.